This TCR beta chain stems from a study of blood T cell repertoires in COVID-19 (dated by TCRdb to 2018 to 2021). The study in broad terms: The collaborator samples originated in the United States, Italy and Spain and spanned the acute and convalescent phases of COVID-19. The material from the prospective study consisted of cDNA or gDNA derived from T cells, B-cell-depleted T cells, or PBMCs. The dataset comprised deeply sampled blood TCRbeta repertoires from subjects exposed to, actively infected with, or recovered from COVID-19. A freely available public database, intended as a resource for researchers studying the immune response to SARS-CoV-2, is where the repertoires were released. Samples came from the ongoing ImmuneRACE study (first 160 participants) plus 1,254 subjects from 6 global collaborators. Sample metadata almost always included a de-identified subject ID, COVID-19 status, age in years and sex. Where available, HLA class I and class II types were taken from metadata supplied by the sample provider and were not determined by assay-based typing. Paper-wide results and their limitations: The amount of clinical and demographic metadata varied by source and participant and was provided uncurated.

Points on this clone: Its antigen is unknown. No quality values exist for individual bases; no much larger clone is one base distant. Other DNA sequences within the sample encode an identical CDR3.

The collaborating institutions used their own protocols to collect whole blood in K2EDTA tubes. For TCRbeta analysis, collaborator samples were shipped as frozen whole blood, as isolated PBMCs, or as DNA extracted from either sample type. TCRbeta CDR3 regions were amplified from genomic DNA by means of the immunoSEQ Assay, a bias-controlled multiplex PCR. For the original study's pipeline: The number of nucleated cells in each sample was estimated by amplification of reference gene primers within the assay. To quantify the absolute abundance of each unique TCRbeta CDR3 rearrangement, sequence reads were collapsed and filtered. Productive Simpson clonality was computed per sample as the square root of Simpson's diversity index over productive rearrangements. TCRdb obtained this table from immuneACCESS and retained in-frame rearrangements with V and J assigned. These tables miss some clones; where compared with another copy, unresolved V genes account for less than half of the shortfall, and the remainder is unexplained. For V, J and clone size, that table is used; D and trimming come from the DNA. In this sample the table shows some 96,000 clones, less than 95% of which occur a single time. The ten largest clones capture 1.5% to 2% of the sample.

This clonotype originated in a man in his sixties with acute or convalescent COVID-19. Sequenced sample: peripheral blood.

The nucleotides read TGTGCCAGCTCACCACGACAGGGGACTGAAGCTTTCTTT. The resulting protein is CASSPRQGTEAFF. The rearrangement combines TRBV18 with TRBJ1-1; 8 bases in the middle match TRBD1. The germline V gene provides CDR1 KGHSH and CDR2 LQKENI. Trimmed from V: 1 base; trimmed from J: 5 bases; junction bases lacking a gene match: 0. The CDR3 contains 13 residues, cysteine and phenylalanine counted. Only CDR3 DNA remains: 39 bases, in frame from the first base.